These T cell receptor beta chains were read from a single sample in a study of human T cells and chemical hapten exposure. TCRdb used MiXCR to reprocess the RACE reads, holding one entry per CDR3 protein. The sample shows about 110,000 distinct CDR3 sequences, 9% to 9.5% of them seen only once. The source was whole blood, collected in connection with sensitization to the hapten diphenylcyclopropenone (DPC). The source of these receptors is a woman in her thirties or forties with alopecia areata. Some clones in this sample may be carry-over from other donors' samples. Both conserved end residues are part of each CDR3. A D gene is named only where the DNA matches it firmly. Only some rows state a clone size, as once, few, many or a class for expanded clones.

CDR3aa | CDR3nt | j_gene | d_gene | v_gene | abundance
CAISESAVSTDTQYF | TGTGCCATCAGTGAGTCCGCAGTTAGCACAGATACGCAGTATTTT | TRBJ2-3 | NA | TRBV10-3 | many
CASSPRRAEAFF | TGTGCCAGCAGCCCCCGGCGGGCTGAAGCTTTCTTT | TRBJ1-1 | NA | TRBV7-9 | many
CAIKQRGESDTQYF | TGTGCCATCAAGCAGCGGGGGGAATCAGATACGCAGTATTTT | TRBJ2-3 | TRBD2 | TRBV10-3 | few
CASSLGREAGNTIYF | TGTGCCAGCAGCTTGGGCCGGGAGGCTGGAAACACCATATATTTT | TRBJ1-3 | NA | TRBV4-2 | few
CSARPSGGIRETQYF | TGCAGTGCTCGACCCAGCGGGGGGATCAGGGAGACCCAGTACTTC | TRBJ2-5 | TRBD2 | TRBV20-1 | NA
CASRLAGAGGELFF | TGTGCCAGCAGGCTAGCGGGGGCAGGCGGGGAGCTGTTTTTT | TRBJ2-2 | TRBD2 | TRBV6-2/TRBV6-3 | NA
CASSSASGYTDTQYF | TGTGCCAGCAGTTCGGCTAGCGGGTACACAGATACGCAGTATTTT | TRBJ2-3 | TRBD2 | TRBV6-2/TRBV6-3 | many
CASSLDRVVNTEAFF | TGTGCCAGCAGTTTGGACAGGGTGGTGAACACTGAAGCTTTCTTT | TRBJ1-1 | TRBD1 | TRBV12-3/TRBV12-4 | many
CASGGDEQYF | TGTGCCAGTGGGGGGGACGAGCAGTACTTC | TRBJ2-7 | TRBD2 | TRBV9 | many
CASSQRGGRHLKRQYF | TGTGCCAGCAGCCAGAGGGGTGGGAGACACCTAAAACGGCAGTACTTC | TRBJ2-7 | NA | TRBV3-1 | NA
CASSIRHNSPLHF | TGTGCCAGCAGTATACGACACAATTCACCCCTCCACTTT | TRBJ1-6 | NA | TRBV27 | NA
CASSYRVTASVNEKLFF | TGTGCCAGCAGTTACCGCGTGACGGCGTCCGTAAATGAAAAACTGTTTTTT | TRBJ1-4 | NA | TRBV6-5 | NA
CASSLGRGNRNIQYF | TGTGCCAGCAGCTTGGGTAGGGGAAATAGGAACATTCAGTACTTC | TRBJ2-4 | NA | TRBV7-2 | many
CASSRGNGGQNEKLFF | TGTGCCAGCAGTCGAGGGAACGGCGGACAAAATGAAAAACTGTTTTTT | TRBJ1-4 | NA | TRBV6-5 | few
CASSWTSGSTDTQYF | TGTGCCAGCAGCTGGACTAGCGGGTCCACAGATACGCAGTATTTT | TRBJ2-3 | TRBD2 | TRBV7-6 | many
CSARDPDSSGGLGELFF | TGCAGTGCTAGAGATCCCGACTCTAGCGGGGGGTTGGGGGAGCTGTTTTTT | TRBJ2-2 | TRBD2 | TRBV20-1 | many
CASSTGTRAFF | TGTGCCAGCAGTACCGGGACGAGGGCTTTCTTT | TRBJ1-1 | NA | TRBV21-1 | few
CASSSLGTTSSTDTQYF | TGTGCCAGCAGTTCGCTCGGGACTACCTCTAGCACAGATACGCAGTATTTT | TRBJ2-3 | TRBD2 | TRBV27 | NA
CASSKEGRRSLYGYTF | TGTGCCAGCAGCAAAGAGGGGCGACGGTCGTTATATGGCTACACCTTC | TRBJ1-2 | NA | TRBV21-1 | NA
CASSLADQHWNEQFF | TGTGCCAGCAGCTTAGCTGACCAGCATTGGAATGAGCAGTTCTTC | TRBJ2-1 | NA | TRBV13 | many
CASSSRASYEQYF | TGCGCCAGCAGCTCCAGGGCTTCCTACGAGCAGTACTTC | TRBJ2-7 | NA | TRBV5-1 | NA
CASSPASGAYNEQFF | TGTGCCAGCAGCCCCGCTAGCGGGGCCTACAATGAGCAGTTCTTC | TRBJ2-1 | TRBD2 | TRBV7-6 | few
CASSLMETQYF | TGTGCCAGCAGCTTAATGGAGACCCAGTACTTC | TRBJ2-5 | NA | TRBV7-2 | many
CASSLYHRATYNEQFF | TGTGCCAGCAGCTTGTACCACAGGGCCACCTACAATGAGCAGTTCTTC | TRBJ2-1 | NA | TRBV5-5 | NA
CASSPFRGGRFNEQFF | TGTGCCAGCAGTCCTTTCCGGGGGGGCCGTTTCAATGAGCAGTTCTTC | TRBJ2-1 | TRBD2 | TRBV12-3/TRBV12-4 | NA
CASVRGGPGTEAFF | TGTGCCAGCGTCCGAGGGGGCCCGGGGACTGAAGCTTTCTTT | TRBJ1-1 | TRBD1 | TRBV6-6 | NA
CASSQIVGRGGSPLHF | TGCGCCAGCAGCCAAATAGTAGGCAGGGGCGGATCACCCCTCCACTTT | TRBJ1-6 | NA | TRBV4-1 | many
CASSYPEPQHF | TGTGCCAGCAGTTACCCTGAGCCCCAGCATTTT | TRBJ1-5 | NA | TRBV6-2/TRBV6-3 | NA
CASSDGASGFEQYF | TGTGCCAGCAGTGATGGGGCTTCGGGGTTCGAGCAGTACTTC | TRBJ2-7 | NA | TRBV6-1 | few
CASSSLQTGAGNQPQHF | TGTGCCAGCAGTTCCCTCCAGACAGGGGCCGGCAATCAGCCCCAGCATTTT | TRBJ1-5 | TRBD1 | TRBV27 | NA